The clone carrying this TCR beta chain was seen more than once but under ten times. Its antigen is undetermined. The CDR3 extends over 17 amino acids. Germline V lookup: CDR1 SGDLS, CDR2 YYNGEE. Trimming removed 4 bases from V and 0 bases from J, with 17 bases in between. Data came from immunoSEQ multiplex PCR; TCRdb stores just in-frame clones and leaves some out. The sample holds approximately 20,000 clones, over 75% seen once. This specimen belongs to a study of OX40 agonist ivuxolimab in advanced cancers. Findings of the study overall: CD4+ T cells averaged fewer expanded clones than CD8+ T cells. CD4+ and CD8+ T cells in blood underwent clonal expansion by week 6 at 0.1 to 3.0 mg/kg.

The V gene is TRBV9, the J gene TRBJ2-1; D may be TRBD2 (6 bases). The specimen was CD4+ or CD8+ T cells sorted from blood, collected in a trial of the OX40 agonist ivuxolimab. This clonotype was sampled from an adult with an advanced solid tumor such as melanoma, head and neck, liver or kidney cancer. The CDR3 coding sequence is TGTGCCAGCAGCCCCGGGAGCGGCTTTTCCTCCTACAATGAGCAGTTCTTC. Its protein is CASSPGSGFSSYNEQFF.